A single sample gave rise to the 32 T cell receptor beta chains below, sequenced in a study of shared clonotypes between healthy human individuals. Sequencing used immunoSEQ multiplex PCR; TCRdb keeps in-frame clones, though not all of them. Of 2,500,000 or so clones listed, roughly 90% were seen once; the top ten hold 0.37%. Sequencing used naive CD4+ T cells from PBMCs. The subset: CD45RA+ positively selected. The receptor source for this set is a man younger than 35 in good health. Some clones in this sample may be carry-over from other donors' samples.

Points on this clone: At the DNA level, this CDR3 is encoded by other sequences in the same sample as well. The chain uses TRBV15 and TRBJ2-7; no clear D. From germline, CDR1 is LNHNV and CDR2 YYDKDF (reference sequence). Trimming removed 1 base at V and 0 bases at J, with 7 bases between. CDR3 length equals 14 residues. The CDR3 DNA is TGTGCCACCAGCAGAGCTGGCGGCTCCTACGAGCAGTACTTC. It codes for CATSRAGGSYEQYF.

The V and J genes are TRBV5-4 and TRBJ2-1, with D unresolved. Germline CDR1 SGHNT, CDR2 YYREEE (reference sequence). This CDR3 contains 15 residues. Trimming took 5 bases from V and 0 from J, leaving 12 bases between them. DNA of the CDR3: TGTGCCAGCAGGTTTGACTTAAGCTCCTACAATGAGCAGTTCTTC. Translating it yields CASRFDLSSYNEQFF.

CDR3 bases: TGTGCCAGCAGCTTGGCCGGGACAGAAGACACCGGGGAGCTGTTTTTT. Protein sequence: CASSLAGTEDTGELFF. This chain joins TRBV5-4 and TRBJ2-2, with 7 bases fitting TRBD1. Germline V gene lookup returns CDR1 SGHNT and CDR2 YYREEE (reference sequence). CDR3 length equals 16 residues. V was pared by 0 bases and J by 3 bases, with 5 bases of the junction left unmatched. The entire variable domain, with the rest obtained from reference TRBV5-4 and TRBJ2-2, is as follows: ETGVTQSPTHLIKTRGQQVTLRCSSQSGHNTVSWYQQALGQGPQFIFQYYREEENGRGNFPPRFSGLQFPNYSSELNVNALELDDSALYLCASSLAGTEDTGELFFGEGSRLTVL.

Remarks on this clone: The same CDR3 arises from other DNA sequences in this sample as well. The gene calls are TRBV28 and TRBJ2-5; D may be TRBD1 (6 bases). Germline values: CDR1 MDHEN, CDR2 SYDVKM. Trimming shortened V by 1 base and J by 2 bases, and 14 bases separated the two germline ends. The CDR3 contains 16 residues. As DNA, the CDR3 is TGTGCCAGCAGTTTATACAGGACAGTACTACAAGAGACCCAGTACTTC. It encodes CASSLYRTVLQETQYF.

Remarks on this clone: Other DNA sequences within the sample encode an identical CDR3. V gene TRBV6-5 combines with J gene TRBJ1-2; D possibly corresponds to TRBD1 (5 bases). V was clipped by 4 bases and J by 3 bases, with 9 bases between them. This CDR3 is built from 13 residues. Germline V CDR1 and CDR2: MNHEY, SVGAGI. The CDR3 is CASSSREDYGYTF. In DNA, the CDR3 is TGTGCCAGCAGTTCCAGGGAGGACTATGGCTACACCTTC.

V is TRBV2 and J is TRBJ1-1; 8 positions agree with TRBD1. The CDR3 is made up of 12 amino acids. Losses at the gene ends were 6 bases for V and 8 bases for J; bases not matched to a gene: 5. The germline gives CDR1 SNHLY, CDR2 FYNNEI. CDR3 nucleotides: TGTGCCAGCAGACCCTGGACAGGGGAAGCTTTCTTT. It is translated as CASRPWTGEAFF.

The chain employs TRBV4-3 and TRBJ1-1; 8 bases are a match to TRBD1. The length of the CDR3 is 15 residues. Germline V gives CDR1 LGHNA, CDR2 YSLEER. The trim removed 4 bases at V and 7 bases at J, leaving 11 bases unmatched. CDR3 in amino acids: CASSRVSDRGGEAFF. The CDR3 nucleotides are TGCGCCAGCAGCCGAGTCTCCGACAGGGGAGGTGAAGCTTTCTTT.

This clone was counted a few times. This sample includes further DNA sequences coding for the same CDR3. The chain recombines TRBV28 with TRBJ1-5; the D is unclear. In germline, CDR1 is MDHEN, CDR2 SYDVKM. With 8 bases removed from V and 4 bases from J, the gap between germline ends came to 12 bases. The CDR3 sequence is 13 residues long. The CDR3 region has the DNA TGTGCCAGCCGTCTGGATGGAAATCAGCCCCAGCATTTT. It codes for CASRLDGNQPQHF.

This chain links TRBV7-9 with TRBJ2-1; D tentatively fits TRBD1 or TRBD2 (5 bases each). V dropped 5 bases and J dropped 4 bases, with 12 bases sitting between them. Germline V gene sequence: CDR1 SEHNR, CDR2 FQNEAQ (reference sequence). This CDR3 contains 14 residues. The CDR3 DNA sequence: TGTGCCAGCAGCCACCGGGACCCATACAATGAGCAGTTCTTC. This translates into CASSHRDPYNEQFF.

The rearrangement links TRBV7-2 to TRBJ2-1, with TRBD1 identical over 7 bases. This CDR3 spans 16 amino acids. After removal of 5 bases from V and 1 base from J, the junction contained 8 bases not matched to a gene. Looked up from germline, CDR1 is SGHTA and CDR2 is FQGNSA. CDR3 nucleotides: TGTGCCAGCAGCCCCAGGACAGGCAGTTCCTACAATGAGCAGTTCTTC. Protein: CASSPRTGSSYNEQFF. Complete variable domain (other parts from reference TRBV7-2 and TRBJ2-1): GAGVSQSPSNKVTEKGKDVELRCDPISGHTALYWYRQSLGQGLEFLIYFQGNSAPDKSGLPSDRFSAERTGGSVSTLTIQRTQQEDSAVYLCASSPRTGSSYNEQFFGPGTRLTVL.

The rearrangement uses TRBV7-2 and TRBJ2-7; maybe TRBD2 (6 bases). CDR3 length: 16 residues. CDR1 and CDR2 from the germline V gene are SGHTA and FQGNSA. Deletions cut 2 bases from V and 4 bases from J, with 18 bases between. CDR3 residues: CASSLQAGTRDYEQYF. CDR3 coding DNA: TGTGCCAGCAGCTTACAAGCCGGGACTCGGGATTACGAGCAGTACTTC.

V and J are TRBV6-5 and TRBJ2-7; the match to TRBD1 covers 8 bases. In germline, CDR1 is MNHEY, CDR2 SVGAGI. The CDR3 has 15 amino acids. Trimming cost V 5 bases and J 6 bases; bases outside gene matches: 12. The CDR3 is CASSPWTGSEGEQYF. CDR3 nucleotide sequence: TGTGCCAGCAGTCCCTGGACAGGGAGTGAGGGCGAGCAGTACTTC.

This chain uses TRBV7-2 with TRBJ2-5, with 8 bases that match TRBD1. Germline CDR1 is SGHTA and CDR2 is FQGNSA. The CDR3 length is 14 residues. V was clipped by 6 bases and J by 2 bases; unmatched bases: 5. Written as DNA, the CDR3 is TGTGCCAGCAGTTACCGGGACAGGCAAGAGACCCAGTACTTC. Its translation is CASSYRDRQETQYF.

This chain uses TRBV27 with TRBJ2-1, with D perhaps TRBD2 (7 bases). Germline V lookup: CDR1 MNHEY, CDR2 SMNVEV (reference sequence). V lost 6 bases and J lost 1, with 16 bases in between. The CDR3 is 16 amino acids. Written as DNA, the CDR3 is TGTGCCAGCAGATCAGGGGCGGGAGTATCCTACAATGAGCAGTTCTTC. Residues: CASRSGAGVSYNEQFF.

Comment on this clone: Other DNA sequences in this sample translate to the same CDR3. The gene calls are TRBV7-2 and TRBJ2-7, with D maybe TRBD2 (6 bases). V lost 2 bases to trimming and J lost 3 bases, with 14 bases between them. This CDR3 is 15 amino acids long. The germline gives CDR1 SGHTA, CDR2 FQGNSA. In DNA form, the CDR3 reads TGTGCCAGCAGCTTAAGAACCGGGAGCAGCTACGAGCAGTACTTC. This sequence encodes CASSLRTGSSYEQYF.

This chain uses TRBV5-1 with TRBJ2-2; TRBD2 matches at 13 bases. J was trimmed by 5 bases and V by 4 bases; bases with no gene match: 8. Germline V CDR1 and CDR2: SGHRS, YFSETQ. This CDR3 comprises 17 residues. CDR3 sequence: CASSPGRTSGSTGELFF. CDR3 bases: TGCGCCAGCAGCCCCGGCAGGACTAGCGGGAGTACCGGGGAGCTGTTTTTT.

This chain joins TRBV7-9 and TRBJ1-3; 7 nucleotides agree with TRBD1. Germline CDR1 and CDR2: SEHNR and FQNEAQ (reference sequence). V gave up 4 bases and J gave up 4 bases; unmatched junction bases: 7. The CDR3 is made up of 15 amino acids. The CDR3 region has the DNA TGTGCCAGCAGCTCCTATCGGGACAGCGGAAACACCATATATTTT. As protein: CASSSYRDSGNTIYF.

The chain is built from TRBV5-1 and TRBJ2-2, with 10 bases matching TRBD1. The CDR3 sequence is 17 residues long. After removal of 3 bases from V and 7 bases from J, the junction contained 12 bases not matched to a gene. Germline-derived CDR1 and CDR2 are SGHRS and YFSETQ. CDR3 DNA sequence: TGCGCCAGCAGCTCATCGGGACAGGGGCGAGGTGGCGGGGAGCTGTTTTTT. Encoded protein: CASSSSGQGRGGGELFF.

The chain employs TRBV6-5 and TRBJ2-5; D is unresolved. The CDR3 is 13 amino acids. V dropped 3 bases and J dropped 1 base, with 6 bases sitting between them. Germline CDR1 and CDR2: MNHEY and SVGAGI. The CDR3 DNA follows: TGTGCCAGCAGTTATGGGATCCAAGAGACCCAGTACTTC. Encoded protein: CASSYGIQETQYF.

The CDR3 spells CAWSSGGAGELFF. Here the CDR3 DNA reads TGTGCCTGGAGTTCGGGGGGAGCCGGGGAGCTGTTTTTT. The chain uses TRBV30 and TRBJ2-2; TRBD2 matches 7 bases. The J segment lost 6 bases and the V segment lost 2 bases, leaving 3 bases of the junction unmatched. The CDR3 loop spans 13 amino acids. The germline gives CDR1 GTSNPN, CDR2 SVGIG (reference sequence).

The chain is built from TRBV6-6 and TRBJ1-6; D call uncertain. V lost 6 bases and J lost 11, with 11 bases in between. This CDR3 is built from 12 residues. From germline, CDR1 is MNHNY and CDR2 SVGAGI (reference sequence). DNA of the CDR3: TGTGCCAGCAGCCCTCGGGGAACACCCCTCCACTTT. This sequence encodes CASSPRGTPLHF.

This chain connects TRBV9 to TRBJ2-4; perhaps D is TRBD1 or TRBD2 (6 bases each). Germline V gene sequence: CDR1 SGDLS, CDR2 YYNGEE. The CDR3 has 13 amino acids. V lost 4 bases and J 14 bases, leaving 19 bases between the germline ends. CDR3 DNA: TGTGCCAGCAGCCCCTTGGTGGGGGGCTGGAAGTACTTC. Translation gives CASSPLVGGWKYF. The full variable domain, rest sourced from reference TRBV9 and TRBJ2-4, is DSGVTQTPKHLITATGQRVTLRCSPRSGDLSVYWYQQSLDQGLQFLIQYYNGEERAKGNILERFSAQQFPDLHSELNLSSLELGDSALYFCASSPLVGGWKYFGAGTRLSVL.

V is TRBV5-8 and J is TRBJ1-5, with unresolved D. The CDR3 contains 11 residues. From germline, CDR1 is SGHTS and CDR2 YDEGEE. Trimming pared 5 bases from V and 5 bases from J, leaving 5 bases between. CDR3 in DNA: TGTGCCAGCAGTCCCTATCAGCCCCAGCATTTT. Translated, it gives CASSPYQPQHF.

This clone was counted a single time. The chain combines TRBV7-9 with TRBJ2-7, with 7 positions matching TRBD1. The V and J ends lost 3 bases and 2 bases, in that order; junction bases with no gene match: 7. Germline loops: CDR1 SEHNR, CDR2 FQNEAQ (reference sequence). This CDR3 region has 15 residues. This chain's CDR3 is CASSFRQGPTYEQYF. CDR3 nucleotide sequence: TGTGCCAGCAGCTTCAGACAGGGTCCTACCTACGAGCAGTACTTC.

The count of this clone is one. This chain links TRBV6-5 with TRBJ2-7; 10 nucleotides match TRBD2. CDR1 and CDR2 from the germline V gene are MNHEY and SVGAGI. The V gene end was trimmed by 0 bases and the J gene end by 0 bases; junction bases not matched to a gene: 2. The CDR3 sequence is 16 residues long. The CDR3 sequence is CASSYSASGSSYEQYF. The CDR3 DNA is TGTGCCAGCAGTTACTCGGCTAGCGGGAGCTCCTACGAGCAGTACTTC.

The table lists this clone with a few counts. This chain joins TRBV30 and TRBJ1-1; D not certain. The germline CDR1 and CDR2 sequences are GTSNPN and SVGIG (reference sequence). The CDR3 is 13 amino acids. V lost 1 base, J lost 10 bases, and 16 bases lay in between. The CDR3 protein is CAWSAPGVAVAFF. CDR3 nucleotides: TGTGCCTGGAGTGCGCCTGGGGTTGCGGTAGCTTTCTTT.

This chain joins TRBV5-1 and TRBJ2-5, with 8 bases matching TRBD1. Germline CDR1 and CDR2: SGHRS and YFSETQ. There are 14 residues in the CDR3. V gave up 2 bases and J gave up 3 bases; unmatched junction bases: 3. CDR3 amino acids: CASSLKQGEETQYF. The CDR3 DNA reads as TGCGCCAGCAGCTTAAAACAGGGGGAAGAGACCCAGTACTTC.

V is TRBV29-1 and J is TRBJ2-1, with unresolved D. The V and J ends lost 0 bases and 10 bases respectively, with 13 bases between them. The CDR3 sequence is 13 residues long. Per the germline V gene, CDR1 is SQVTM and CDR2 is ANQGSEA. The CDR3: CSVEDLTRSEQFF. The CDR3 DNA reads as TGCAGCGTTGAAGATCTCACGCGAAGCGAGCAGTTCTTC.

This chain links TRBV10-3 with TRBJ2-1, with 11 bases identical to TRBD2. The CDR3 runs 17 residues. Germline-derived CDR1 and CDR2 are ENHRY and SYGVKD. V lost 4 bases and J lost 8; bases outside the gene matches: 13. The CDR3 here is CAISGPLAGGPRDEQFF. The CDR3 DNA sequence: TGTGCCATCAGTGGTCCCTTAGCGGGAGGGCCCCGGGATGAGCAGTTCTTC.

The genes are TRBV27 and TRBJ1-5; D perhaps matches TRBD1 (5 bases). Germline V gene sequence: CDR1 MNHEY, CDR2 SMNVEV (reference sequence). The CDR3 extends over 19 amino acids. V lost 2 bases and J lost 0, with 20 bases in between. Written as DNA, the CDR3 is TGTGCCAGCAGTTTACGTCCGGACCTGCGGGGCTATAGCAATCAGCCCCAGCATTTT. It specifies CASSLRPDLRGYSNQPQHF.

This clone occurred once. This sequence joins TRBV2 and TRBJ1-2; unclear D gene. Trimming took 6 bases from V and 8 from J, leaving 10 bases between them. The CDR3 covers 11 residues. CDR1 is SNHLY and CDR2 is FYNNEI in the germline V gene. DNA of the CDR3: TGTGCCAGCAGGAGGGAAGGCGGCTACACCTTC. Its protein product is CASRREGGYTF.

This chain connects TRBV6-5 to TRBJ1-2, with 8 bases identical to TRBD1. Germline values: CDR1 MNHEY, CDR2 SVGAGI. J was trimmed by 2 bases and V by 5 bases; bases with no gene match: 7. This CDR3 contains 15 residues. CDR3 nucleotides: TGTGCCAGCAGTGCCCACGGACAGGGAAACTATGGCTACACCTTC. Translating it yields CASSAHGQGNYGYTF.